This T cell receptor beta chain was captured by sequencing in a study of identical twins. Whole-study findings and limits: Memory repertoires lacked the insertion deficit that abundant cord blood beta clonotypes showed.

Each CDR3 protein is one row after TCRdb ran MiXCR on the 5' RACE reads. This table has about 210,000 distinct CDR3 sequences, around a tenth appearing once. This clonotype was seen many times. Its target is unknown. The TCR originated in a woman aged 18-29 years in good health. The sample was memory (CD45RO+) T cells sorted from blood.

CDR3 in DNA: TGTGCCAGCAGCGTCACCGGGACTAGCAGAAGCAATGAGCAGTTCTTC. Protein: CASSVTGTSRSNEQFF. V usage is TRBV9 and J usage is TRBJ2-1; 9 nucleotides match TRBD2. The CDR3 is 16 residues long. V shed 2 bases, J shed 6 bases, and the junction held 9 bases outside the gene matches. In germline, CDR1 is SGDLS, CDR2 YYNGEE.